Below, 13 T cell receptor beta chains from the same sample are listed, as sequenced in a study of CD8+ T cells in alopecia areata. Sequencing used cDNA as its template, made by extracting RNA and reverse transcribing it. Using immunoSEQ multiplex PCR, the repertoire was profiled, and TCRdb retains in-frame clones only, with some absent. The sample has roughly 150,000 clones, more than 40% seen once. Input material: CD4+ T cells sorted from blood. The receptors were gathered from a human donor with alopecia areata.

The CDR3 sequence: CSVVLVVAGREQFF. The CDR3 DNA reads TGCAGCGTTGTGTTAGTGGTAGCGGGGAGGGAGCAGTTCTTC. The chain joins TRBV29-1 to TRBJ2-1; 8 bases are shared with TRBD2. V lost 4 bases to trimming and J lost 10 bases; unmatched junction nucleotides: 12. This CDR3 is built from 14 residues. Germline V gene data show CDR1 as SQVTM and CDR2 as ANQGSEA.

The chain is built from TRBV5-1 and TRBJ2-7, with D possibly matching TRBD1 (5 bases). The CDR3 consists of 14 residues. CDR1 and CDR2 from the germline V gene are SGHRS and YFSETQ. V was shortened by 4 bases and J by 4 bases, with 15 bases between the two germline ends. CDR3 in DNA: TGCGCCAGCAGCCAGACCTGGCAGGGTTACGAGCAGTACTTC. It specifies CASSQTWQGYEQYF.

The V gene is TRBV9, the J gene TRBJ2-1, with TRBD2 matching over 8 bases. CDR3 length: 15 amino acids. CDR1 is SGDLS, CDR2 YYNGEE, per germline. V trimming: 4 bases; J trimming: 2 bases; junction bases outside the gene matches: 5. The CDR3 region is CASSLSSGTYNEQFF. CDR3 coding DNA: TGTGCCAGCAGCTTGAGTAGCGGGACCTACAATGAGCAGTTCTTC.

As to this clone: At one of its ends the junction is not consistent with the germline gene, which may arise from a read error. Other DNA sequences in the same sample also yield this CDR3. In nucleotides, the CDR3 is TGCAGTGTTGTTAGGACAGAAACCTACGAGCAGTACTTC. Encoded protein: CSVVRTETYEQYF. The J gene is TRBJ2-7, the V gene TRBV29-1; D is possibly TRBD1 (6 bases). Germline CDR1 is SQVTM and CDR2 is ANQGSEA. The CDR3 extends over 13 amino acids.

The chain employs TRBV30 and TRBJ2-3; D unclear. V was clipped by 6 bases and J by 2 bases, with 6 bases between them. This CDR3 is built from 11 residues. CDR1 and CDR2 from the germline V gene are GTSNPN and SVGIG (reference sequence). The CDR3 DNA follows: TGTGCCTGTCAGAACACAGATACGCAGTATTTT. Translating gives CACQNTDTQYF.

The chain combines TRBV7-9 with TRBJ2-5; TRBD1 matches at 9 bases. This CDR3 has 13 amino acids. V lost 5 bases to trimming and J lost 7 bases; unmatched junction nucleotides: 5. Germline V lookup: CDR1 SEHNR, CDR2 FQNEAQ (reference sequence). The CDR3 DNA is TGTGCCAGCAGCCTGGGACAGGGAGGGACCCAGTACTTC. This gives the protein CASSLGQGGTQYF. Supplemented by reference TRBV7-9 and TRBJ2-5, the full variable domain reads DTGVSQNPRHKITKRGQNVTFRCDPISEHNRLYWYRQTLGQGPEFLTYFQNEAQLEKSRLLSDRFSAERPKGSFSTLEIQRTEQGDSAMYLCASSLGQGGTQYFGPGTRLLVL.

The chain recombines TRBV29-1 with TRBJ2-3; TRBD1 agrees at 7 bases. This CDR3 contains 14 residues. Trimming cost V 4 bases and J 5 bases; bases outside gene matches: 9. The germline CDR1 and CDR2 sequences are SQVTM and ANQGSEA. The CDR3 region has the DNA TGCAGCGTTGGGCCCGGGACAGCACGAGATACGCAGTATTTT. Protein: CSVGPGTARDTQYF.

This sequence joins TRBV29-1 and TRBJ2-3, with no clear D. Germline V gene sequence: CDR1 SQVTM, CDR2 ANQGSEA. The CDR3 length is 16 residues. V was shortened by 3 bases and J by 3 bases, with 19 bases between the two germline ends. This CDR3 is CSVEFVQVGLTDTQYF. The CDR3, as DNA: TGCAGCGTTGAGTTTGTGCAGGTTGGTCTGACAGATACGCAGTATTTT.

The V call is TRBV9, the J call TRBJ2-7, with 7 bases aligning to TRBD2. With V trimmed by 7 bases and J by 4 bases, 11 bases remained unmatched. The CDR3 loop spans 14 amino acids. Germline V lookup: CDR1 SGDLS, CDR2 YYNGEE. For the CDR3, the DNA is TGTGCCAGCTCCCAGGGCCGGGGGGTGTACGAGCAGTACTTC. Its protein product is CASSQGRGVYEQYF. The variable domain in full, completed from reference TRBV9 and TRBJ2-7, reads DSGVTQTPKHLITATGQRVTLRCSPRSGDLSVYWYQQSLDQGLQFLIQYYNGEERAKGNILERFSAQQFPDLHSELNLSSLELGDSALYFCASSQGRGVYEQYFGPGTRLTVT.

The chain's CDR3 is CSVRVGRVTYEQYF. The CDR3 DNA follows: TGCAGCGTTCGTGTCGGCAGGGTCACCTACGAGCAGTACTTC. J is TRBJ2-7 and V is TRBV29-1, with D tentatively TRBD1 (5 bases). Germline CDR1 is SQVTM and CDR2 is ANQGSEA. The V and J ends lost 5 bases and 2 bases respectively, with 16 bases between them. This CDR3 has 14 amino acids.

The CDR3 region has the DNA TGCGCCAGCAGCCAAGATTGGCCGGACTATGGCTACACCTTC. The encoded protein is CASSQDWPDYGYTF. The J gene is TRBJ1-2, the V gene TRBV4-1; D is undetermined. Trimming took off 0 bases at V and 3 bases at J, with 8 bases between the two ends. CDR1 and CDR2 from the germline V gene are MGHRA and YSYEKL. The CDR3 loop spans 14 amino acids.

There are a few counts of this clone. The chain combines TRBV30 with TRBJ2-7; 14 nucleotides align to TRBD2. The germline V gene encodes CDR1 GTSNPN and CDR2 SVGIG (reference sequence). Trimming cost V 8 bases and J 6 bases; bases outside gene matches: 6. This CDR3 contains 13 residues. CDR3 loop: CARGLAGVPEQYF. The CDR3 coding sequence is TGTGCCCGGGGACTAGCGGGAGTACCCGAGCAGTACTTC.

The chain recombines TRBV5-1 with TRBJ1-1; 8 bases line up with TRBD1. V dropped 0 bases and J dropped 1; count of bases not matched to a gene: 5. Germline-derived CDR1 and CDR2 are SGHRS and YFSETQ. This CDR3 is built from 16 residues. The CDR3 loop is CASSLETGTGNTEAFF. CDR3 nucleotide sequence: TGCGCCAGCAGCTTGGAAACCGGGACAGGGAACACTGAAGCTTTCTTT.